Below, 19 T cell receptor beta chains from the same sample are listed, as sequenced in a study of cytomegalovirus exposure and HLA in healthy donors. This PCR relied on a set of 60 Vbeta primers and 13 Jbeta primers. Assay used: immunoSEQ multiplex PCR; TCRdb lists only in-frame clones, some missing. The table records about 110,000 clones, roughly 80% of them present only once. Sequenced sample: PBMCs. These receptors originate from a man younger than 40 in good health and CMV-seronegative.

This chain joins TRBV7-2 and TRBJ1-2; D is undetermined. Germline V gene data show CDR1 as SGHTA and CDR2 as FQGNSA. V lost 3 bases, J lost 0 bases, and 11 bases lay in between. The CDR3 length is 15 residues. CDR3 loop: CASSLRAPPNYGYTF. The CDR3 coding sequence is TGTGCCAGCAGCTTGCGGGCACCTCCTAACTATGGCTACACCTTC.

V gene TRBV5-1 combines with J gene TRBJ2-6; 12 bases fit TRBD1. Germline V lookup: CDR1 SGHRS, CDR2 YFSETQ. V gave up 3 bases and J gave up 2 bases; unmatched junction bases: 3. The CDR3 spans 17 residues. CDR3 coding DNA: TGCGCCAGCAGCTGGGGACAGGGGGCGCCTGGGGCCAACGTCCTGACTTTC. Translation gives CASSWGQGAPGANVLTF.

The gene calls are TRBV13 and TRBJ2-7, with 10 bases matching TRBD1. V trimming: 5 bases; J trimming: 6 bases; junction bases outside the gene matches: 7. Germline assignment: CDR1 PRHDT and CDR2 FYEKMQ (reference sequence). This CDR3 contains 14 residues. The CDR3 reads CASSPGTGVAEQYF. Here the CDR3 DNA reads TGTGCCAGCAGCCCCGGGACAGGGGTGGCCGAGCAGTACTTC.

The CDR3 protein is CASSLAFSGGADTQYF. The CDR3 DNA reads as TGTGCCAGCAGCTTAGCGTTTAGCGGGGGGGCAGATACGCAGTATTTT. The chain has TRBV7-8 and TRBJ2-3; 11 bases agree with TRBD2. CDR1 and CDR2 from the germline V gene are SGHVS and FQNEAQ. V was clipped by 0 bases and J by 4 bases; unmatched bases: 3. This CDR3 has 16 amino acids.

The chain couples TRBV7-2 to TRBJ1-5, with 7 positions matching TRBD1. Germline V lookup: CDR1 SGHTA, CDR2 FQGNSA. The CDR3 runs to 14 residues. The V segment lost 5 bases and the J segment 3 bases; nucleotides outside the gene matches: 4. The CDR3 sequence: CASSLDRANQPQHF. CDR3 sequence (DNA): TGTGCCAGCAGCCTAGACAGGGCCAATCAGCCCCAGCATTTT. Supplemented by reference TRBV7-2 and TRBJ1-5, the full variable domain reads GAGVSQSPSNKVTEKGKDVELRCDPISGHTALYWYRQSLGQGLEFLIYFQGNSAPDKSGLPSDRFSAERTGGSVSTLTIQRTQQEDSAVYLCASSLDRANQPQHFGDGTRLSIL.

This chain joins TRBV25-1 and TRBJ2-6, with 7 bases that match TRBD1. The CDR3 totals 18 residues. Germline values: CDR1 MGHDK, CDR2 SYGVNS. V lost 5 bases, J lost 1 base, and 11 bases stayed unmatched. The CDR3 DNA follows: TGTGCCAGCAGTCCCCCCGGGACAGTAAGGTCTGGGGCCAACGTCCTGACTTTC. Translation: CASSPPGTVRSGANVLTF.

This chain links TRBV7-9 with TRBJ1-5; a possible D gene is TRBD1 (5 bases). The CDR3 totals 13 residues. The germline CDR1 and CDR2 sequences are SEHNR and FQNEAQ (reference sequence). Trimming removed 1 base at V and 9 bases at J, with 10 bases between. CDR3 sequence (DNA): TGTGCCAGCAGCTTAGACGGGGGGGTGCCCCAGCATTTT. This sequence encodes CASSLDGGVPQHF.

V usage is TRBV4-1 and J usage is TRBJ2-3; TRBD1 agrees at 7 bases. The trim removed 1 base at V and 4 bases at J, leaving 8 bases unmatched. Germline V gene lookup returns CDR1 MGHRA and CDR2 YSYEKL. The CDR3 spans 16 residues. CDR3 in DNA: TGCGCCAGCAGCCAAGGGCAGGGGGTCTTGGCAGATACGCAGTATTTT. Its translation is CASSQGQGVLADTQYF.

The gene calls are TRBV4-2 and TRBJ1-1; D is perhaps TRBD1 (6 bases). Germline V gene sequence: CDR1 LGHNA, CDR2 YNFKEQ. The CDR3 is made up of 16 amino acids. V was pared by 4 bases and J by 5 bases, with 20 bases between. CDR3 sequence reads: CASSPRQNGQGTEAFF. DNA of the CDR3: TGTGCCAGCAGCCCCCGACAAAATGGTCAGGGGACTGAAGCTTTCTTT.

The chain couples TRBV5-1 to TRBJ2-7, with TRBD2 identical over 7 bases. Trimming cost V 4 bases and J 6 bases; bases outside gene matches: 10. CDR3 length equals 14 residues. Per the germline V gene, CDR1 is SGHRS and CDR2 is YFSETQ. The CDR3 loop is CASSQEAGEFEQYF. CDR3 in DNA: TGCGCCAGCAGCCAAGAGGCGGGAGAGTTCGAGCAGTACTTC. The full variable domain, its missing parts supplied by reference TRBV5-1 and TRBJ2-7, is KAGVTQTPRYLIKTRGQQVTLSCSPISGHRSVSWYQQTPGQGLQFLFEYFSETQRNKGNFPGRFSGRQFSNSRSEMNVSTLELGDSALYLCASSQEAGEFEQYFGPGTRLTVT.

This clone was picked up a small number of times. The J gene is TRBJ2-7, the V gene TRBV25-1; 10 nucleotides align to TRBD1. This CDR3 spans 14 amino acids. From germline, CDR1 is MGHDK and CDR2 SYGVNS. V trimming: 3 bases; J trimming: 10 bases; junction bases outside the gene matches: 9. CDR3 protein: CASSDPTGGPQQYF. CDR3 bases: TGTGCCAGCAGTGACCCGACAGGGGGCCCCCAACAGTACTTC.

The chain carries TRBV5-1 and TRBJ2-7, with D tentatively TRBD1 (6 bases). Germline loops: CDR1 SGHRS, CDR2 YFSETQ. The CDR3 covers 14 residues. V lost 8 bases and J lost 2, with 17 bases in between. The CDR3 reads CASTSDSTTYEQYF. The CDR3, as DNA: TGCGCCAGTACATCGGACAGTACCACCTACGAGCAGTACTTC.

Ten or more counts support this clone. The genes are TRBV6-1 and TRBJ2-2, with D perhaps TRBD1 (6 bases). CDR1 MNHNS and CDR2 SASEGT come from the germline V gene. V was clipped by 5 bases and J by 3 bases, with 13 bases between them. CDR3 size: 15 residues. The CDR3 loop reads CASSPGDKDTGELFF. The DNA of the CDR3 is TGTGCCAGCAGTCCCGGGGACAAAGACACCGGGGAGCTGTTTTTT.

Of note for this clone: The junction and the germline gene differ at one end; a read error may be behind it. The chain joins TRBV7-7 to TRBJ2-5, with a possible D match to TRBD2 (5 bases). The CDR3 contains 14 residues. Germline V CDR1 and CDR2: SSHAT, FNYEAQ (reference sequence). The CDR3 DNA follows: TGTGCTAGCAGCACGTCGGAGGTTTTGGAGACCCAGTACTTC. Its protein product is CASSTSEVLETQYF.

This clone came up a few times. The J gene is TRBJ1-2, the V gene TRBV30; 8 nucleotides line up with TRBD1. Trimming at V came to 2 bases and at J to 6 bases, leaving 8 bases not matched to a gene. The CDR3 sequence is 14 residues long. The germline V gene has CDR1 GTSNPN and CDR2 SVGIG (reference sequence). The CDR3 protein is CAWSRNRGWNGYTF. In nucleotides, the CDR3 is TGTGCCTGGAGTCGTAACAGGGGGTGGAATGGCTACACCTTC. The variable domain in full, completed from reference TRBV30 and TRBJ1-2, reads SQTIHQWPATLVQPVGSPLSLECTVEGTSNPNLYWYRQAAGRGLQLLFYSVGIGQISSEVPQNLSASRPQDRQFILSSKKLLLSDSGFYLCAWSRNRGWNGYTFGSGTRLTVV.

The V gene is TRBV28, the J gene TRBJ2-7; weak D call: TRBD1 (6 bases). Germline CDR1 MDHEN, CDR2 SYDVKM. This CDR3 spans 14 amino acids. V was pared by 7 bases and J by 2 bases, with 15 bases between. DNA for the CDR3: TGTGCCAGCATACCGCAGGACAGAGCCTACGAGCAGTACTTC. Translation: CASIPQDRAYEQYF.

This chain links TRBV28 with TRBJ2-7; 10 positions match TRBD1. The CDR3 has 14 residues. The trim removed 5 bases at V and 8 bases at J, leaving 9 bases unmatched. Germline V gene sequence: CDR1 MDHEN, CDR2 SYDVKM. CDR3 protein: CASSRDRGELKQYF. The CDR3 coding sequence is TGTGCCAGCAGTCGGGACAGGGGAGAGTTGAAGCAGTACTTC.

This clone was detected only once. The chain links TRBV2 to TRBJ1-1; D is possibly TRBD1 (6 bases). CDR3 length: 14 residues. Looked up from germline, CDR1 is SNHLY and CDR2 is FYNNEI. V shed 7 bases and J shed 3 bases, with 15 bases lying between them. The CDR3 is CASTPQGGDTEAFF. In DNA form, the CDR3 reads TGTGCCAGCACCCCTCAAGGGGGGGACACTGAAGCTTTCTTT.

The rearrangement uses TRBV7-9 and TRBJ2-7, with a weak D call TRBD1 (5 bases). The CDR3 is 15 amino acids. Germline lookup yields CDR1 SEHNR and CDR2 FQNEAQ (reference sequence). Deletions cut 5 bases from V and 0 bases from J, with 14 bases between. The CDR3 region has the DNA TGTGCCAGCAGCCTGGTGGGGCAAAGCTCCTACGAGCAGTACTTC. Protein product: CASSLVGQSSYEQYF.